This TCR beta chain appears in the sequencing data of a study of human T cells and chemical hapten exposure. Study in general: Each week of the roughly 24-week study, patients had diphenylcyclopropenone applied to the scalp. Study results and caveats: High-frequency TCRs, those above 1 in 1000, stayed the same after DPC sensitization. The study found that PT1 expanded TCR counts correlated positively with patch test score.

Trimming left V 6 bases short and J 6 bases short, with 12 bases between. Germline V gene data show CDR1 as MDHEN and CDR2 as SYDVKM. This CDR3 is 13 amino acids long. TCRdb recomputed calls from the RACE reads with MiXCR, one row per CDR3 protein. This sample has roughly 50,000 distinct CDR3 sequences, with 8% to 10% found just once. Time point noted: patch test 3, about 24 weeks after DPC sensitization. Treatment in this sample: therapeutic diphenylcyclopropenone sensitization with weekly scalp DPC. About this clonotype itself: The target antigen is unknown.

V and J are TRBV28 and TRBJ1-3; perhaps TRBD1 as D (5 bases). The specimen was whole blood, collected in connection with sensitization to the hapten diphenylcyclopropenone (DPC). The sequence was collected from a woman in her 40s with alopecia areata. Some clones in this sample may be carry-over from other donors' samples. In DNA, the CDR3 is TGTGCCAGCAGGGCAGCAGGGATAAACACCATATATTTT. Its protein is CASRAAGINTIYF.